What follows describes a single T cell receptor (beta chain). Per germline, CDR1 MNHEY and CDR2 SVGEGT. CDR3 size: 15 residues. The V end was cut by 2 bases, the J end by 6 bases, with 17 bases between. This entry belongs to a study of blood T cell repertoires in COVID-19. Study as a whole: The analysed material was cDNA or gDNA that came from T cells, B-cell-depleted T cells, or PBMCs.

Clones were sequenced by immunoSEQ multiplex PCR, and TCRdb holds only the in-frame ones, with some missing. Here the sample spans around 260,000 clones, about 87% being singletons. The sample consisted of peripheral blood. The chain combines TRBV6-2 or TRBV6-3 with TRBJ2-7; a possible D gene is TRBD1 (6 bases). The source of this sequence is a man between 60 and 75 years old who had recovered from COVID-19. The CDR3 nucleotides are TGTGCCAGCAGTTACATTTCAGGGACACCCTTCGAGCAGTACTTC. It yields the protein CASSYISGTPFEQYF.